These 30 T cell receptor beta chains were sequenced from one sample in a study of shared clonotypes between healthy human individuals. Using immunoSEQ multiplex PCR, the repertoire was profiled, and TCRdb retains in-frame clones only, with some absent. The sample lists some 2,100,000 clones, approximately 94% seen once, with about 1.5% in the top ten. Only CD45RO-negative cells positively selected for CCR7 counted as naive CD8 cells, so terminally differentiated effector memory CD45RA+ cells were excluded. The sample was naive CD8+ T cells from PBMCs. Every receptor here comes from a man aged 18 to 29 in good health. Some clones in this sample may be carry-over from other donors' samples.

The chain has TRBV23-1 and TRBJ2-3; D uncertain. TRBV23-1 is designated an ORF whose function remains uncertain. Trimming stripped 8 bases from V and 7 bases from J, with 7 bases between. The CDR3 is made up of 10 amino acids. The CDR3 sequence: CASGYYTQYF. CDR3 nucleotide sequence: TGCGCCAGCGGATATTATACGCAGTATTTT.

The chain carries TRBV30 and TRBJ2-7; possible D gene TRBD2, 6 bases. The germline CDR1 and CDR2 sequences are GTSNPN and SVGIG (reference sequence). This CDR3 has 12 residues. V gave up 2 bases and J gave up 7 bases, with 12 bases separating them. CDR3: CAWSPGGWEQYF. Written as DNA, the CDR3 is TGTGCCTGGAGTCCCGGGGGATGGGAGCAGTACTTC. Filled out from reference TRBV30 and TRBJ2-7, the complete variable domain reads SQTIHQWPATLVQPVGSPLSLECTVEGTSNPNLYWYRQAAGRGLQLLFYSVGIGQISSEVPQNLSASRPQDRQFILSSKKLLLSDSGFYLCAWSPGGWEQYFGPGTRLTVT.

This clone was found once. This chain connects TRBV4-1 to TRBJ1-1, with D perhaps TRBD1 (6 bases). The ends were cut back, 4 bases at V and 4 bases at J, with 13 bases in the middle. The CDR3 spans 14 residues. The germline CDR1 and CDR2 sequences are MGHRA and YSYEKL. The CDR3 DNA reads TGCGCCAGCAGCCCCTATGAGGGGGTCACTGAAGCTTTCTTT. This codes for CASSPYEGVTEAFF.

The CDR3 is CASSWRDTRTDTQYF. CDR3 bases: TGCGCCAGCAGCTGGCGGGACACACGTACAGATACGCAGTATTTT. This chain uses TRBV5-1 with TRBJ2-3, with D possibly being TRBD1 or TRBD2 (6 bases each). Germline V gives CDR1 SGHRS, CDR2 YFSETQ. This CDR3 spans 15 amino acids. V dropped 3 bases and J dropped 3 bases, with 14 bases sitting between them.

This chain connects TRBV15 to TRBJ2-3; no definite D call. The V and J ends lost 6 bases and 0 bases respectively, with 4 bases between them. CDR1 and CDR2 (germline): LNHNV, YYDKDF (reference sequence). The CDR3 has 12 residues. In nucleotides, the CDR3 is TGTGCCACCAGAGCGAGCACAGATACGCAGTATTTT. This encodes CATRASTDTQYF.

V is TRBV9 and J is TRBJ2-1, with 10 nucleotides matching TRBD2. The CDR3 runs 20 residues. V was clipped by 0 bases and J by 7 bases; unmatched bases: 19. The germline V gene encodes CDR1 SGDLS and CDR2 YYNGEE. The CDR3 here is CASSVGGHLPGLATSNEQFF. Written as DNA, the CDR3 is TGTGCCAGCAGCGTAGGGGGCCATTTACCGGGACTAGCGACTTCTAATGAGCAGTTCTTC.

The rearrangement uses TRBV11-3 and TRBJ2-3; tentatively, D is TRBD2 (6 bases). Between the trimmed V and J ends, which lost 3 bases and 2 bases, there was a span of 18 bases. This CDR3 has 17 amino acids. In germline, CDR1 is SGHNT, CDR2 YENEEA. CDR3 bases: TGTGCCAGCAGCTTGGGTGAGCTCGGACTAACCACAGATACGCAGTATTTT. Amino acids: CASSLGELGLTTDTQYF.

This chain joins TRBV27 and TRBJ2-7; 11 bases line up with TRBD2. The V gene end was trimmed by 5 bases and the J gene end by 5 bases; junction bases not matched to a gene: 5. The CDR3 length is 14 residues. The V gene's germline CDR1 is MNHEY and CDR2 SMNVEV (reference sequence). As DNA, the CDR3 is TGTGCCAGCAGTGAACTAGCGGGAGTTGACGAGCAGTACTTC. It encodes CASSELAGVDEQYF.

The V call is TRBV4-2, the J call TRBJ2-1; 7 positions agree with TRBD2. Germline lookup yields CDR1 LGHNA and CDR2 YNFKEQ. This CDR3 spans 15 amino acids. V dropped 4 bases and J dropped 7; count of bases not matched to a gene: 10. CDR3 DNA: TGTGCCAGCAGCCGGCTGGGGGGGGAGTGGAATGAGCAGTTCTTC. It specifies CASSRLGGEWNEQFF.

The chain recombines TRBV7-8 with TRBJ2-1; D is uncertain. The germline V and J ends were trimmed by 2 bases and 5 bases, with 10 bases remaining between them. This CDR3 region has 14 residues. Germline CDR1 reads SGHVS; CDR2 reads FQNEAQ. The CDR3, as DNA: TGTGCCAGCAGCTTATCGGGTAGAAACAATGAGCAGTTCTTC. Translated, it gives CASSLSGRNNEQFF.

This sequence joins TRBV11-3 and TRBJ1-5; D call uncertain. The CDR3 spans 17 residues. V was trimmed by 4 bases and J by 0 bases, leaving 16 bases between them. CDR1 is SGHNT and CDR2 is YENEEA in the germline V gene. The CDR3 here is CASSSPHRRDSNQPQHF. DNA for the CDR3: TGTGCCAGCAGCTCCCCCCACCGACGTGATAGCAATCAGCCCCAGCATTTT.

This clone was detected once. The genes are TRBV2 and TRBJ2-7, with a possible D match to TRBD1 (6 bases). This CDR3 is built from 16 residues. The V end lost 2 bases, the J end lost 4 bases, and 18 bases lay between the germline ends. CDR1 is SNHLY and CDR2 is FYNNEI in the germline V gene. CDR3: CASSEWVDRGGYEQYF. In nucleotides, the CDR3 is TGTGCCAGCAGTGAATGGGTGGACAGAGGAGGATACGAGCAGTACTTC.

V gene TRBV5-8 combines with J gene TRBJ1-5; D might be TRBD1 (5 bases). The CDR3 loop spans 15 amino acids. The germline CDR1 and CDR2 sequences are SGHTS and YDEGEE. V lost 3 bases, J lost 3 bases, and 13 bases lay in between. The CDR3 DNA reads TGTGCCAGCAGCTACCGCAGGGAGTACAATCAGCCCCAGCATTTT. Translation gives CASSYRREYNQPQHF.

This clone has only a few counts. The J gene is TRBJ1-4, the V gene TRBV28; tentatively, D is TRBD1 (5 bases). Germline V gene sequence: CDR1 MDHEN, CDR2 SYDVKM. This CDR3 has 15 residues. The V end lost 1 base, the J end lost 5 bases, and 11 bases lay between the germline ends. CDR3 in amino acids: CASSLFRVPNEKLFF. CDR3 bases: TGTGCCAGCAGTTTATTCAGGGTACCCAATGAAAAACTGTTTTTT.

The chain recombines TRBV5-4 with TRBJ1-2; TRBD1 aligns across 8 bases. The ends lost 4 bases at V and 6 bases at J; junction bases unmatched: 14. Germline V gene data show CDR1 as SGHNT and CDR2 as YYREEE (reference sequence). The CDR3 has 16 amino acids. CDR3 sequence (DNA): TGTGCCAGCAGCACGGACAGGGTGGGAGTGTGGAATGGCTACACCTTC. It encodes CASSTDRVGVWNGYTF.

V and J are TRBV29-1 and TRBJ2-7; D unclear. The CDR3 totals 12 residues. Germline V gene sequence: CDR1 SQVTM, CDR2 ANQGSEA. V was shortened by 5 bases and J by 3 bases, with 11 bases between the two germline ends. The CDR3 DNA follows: TGCAGCGTTCCGACCTACTACTACGAGCAGTACTTC. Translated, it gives CSVPTYYYEQYF.

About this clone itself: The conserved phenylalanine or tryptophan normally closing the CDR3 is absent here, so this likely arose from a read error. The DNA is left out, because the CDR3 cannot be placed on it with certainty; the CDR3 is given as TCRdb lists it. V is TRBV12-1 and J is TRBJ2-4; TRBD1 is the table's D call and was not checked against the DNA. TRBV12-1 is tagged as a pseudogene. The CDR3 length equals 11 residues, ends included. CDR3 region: CASICSGSRGL.

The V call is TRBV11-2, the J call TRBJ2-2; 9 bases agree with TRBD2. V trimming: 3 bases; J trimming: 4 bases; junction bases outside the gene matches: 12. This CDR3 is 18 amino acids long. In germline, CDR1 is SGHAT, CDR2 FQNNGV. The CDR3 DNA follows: TGTGCCAGCAGCTTTTTACTAGCGGGCCCCTGGGGCACCGGGGAGCTGTTTTTT. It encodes CASSFLLAGPWGTGELFF.

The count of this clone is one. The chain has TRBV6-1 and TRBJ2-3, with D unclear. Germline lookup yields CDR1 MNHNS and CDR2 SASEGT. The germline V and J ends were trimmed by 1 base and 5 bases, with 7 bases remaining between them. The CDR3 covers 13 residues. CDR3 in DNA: TGTGCCAGCAGTGAAGGCGTAGTAGATACGCAGTATTTT. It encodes CASSEGVVDTQYF.

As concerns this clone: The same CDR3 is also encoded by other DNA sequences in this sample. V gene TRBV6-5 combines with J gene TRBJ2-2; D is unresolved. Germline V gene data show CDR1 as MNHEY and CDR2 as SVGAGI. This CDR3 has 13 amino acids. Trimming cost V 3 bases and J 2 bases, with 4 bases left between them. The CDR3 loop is CASSYLNTGELFF. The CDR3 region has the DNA TGTGCCAGCAGTTATTTAAACACCGGGGAGCTGTTTTTT.

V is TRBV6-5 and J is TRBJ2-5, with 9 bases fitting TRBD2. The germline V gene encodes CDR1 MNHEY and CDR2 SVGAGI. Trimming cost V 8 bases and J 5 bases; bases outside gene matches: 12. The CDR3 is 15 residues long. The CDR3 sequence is CASGTSGPYWETQYF. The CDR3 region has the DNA TGTGCCAGCGGAACTAGCGGGCCTTATTGGGAGACCCAGTACTTC.

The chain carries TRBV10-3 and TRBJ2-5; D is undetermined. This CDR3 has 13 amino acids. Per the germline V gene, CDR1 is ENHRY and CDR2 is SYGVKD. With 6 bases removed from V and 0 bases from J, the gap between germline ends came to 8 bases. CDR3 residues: CAIRASYQETQYF. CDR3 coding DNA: TGTGCCATCAGGGCTAGTTACCAAGAGACCCAGTACTTC.

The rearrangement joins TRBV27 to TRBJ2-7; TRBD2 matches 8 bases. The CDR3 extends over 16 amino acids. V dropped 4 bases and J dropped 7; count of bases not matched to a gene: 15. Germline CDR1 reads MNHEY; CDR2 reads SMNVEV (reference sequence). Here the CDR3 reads CASSSGLGTGNEEQYF. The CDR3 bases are TGTGCCAGCAGTTCGGGACTAGGTACAGGGAACGAGGAGCAGTACTTC.

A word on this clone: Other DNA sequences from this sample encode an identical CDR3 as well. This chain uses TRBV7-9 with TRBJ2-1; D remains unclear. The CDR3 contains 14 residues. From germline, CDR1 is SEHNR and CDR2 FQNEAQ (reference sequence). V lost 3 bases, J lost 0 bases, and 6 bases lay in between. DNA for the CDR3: TGTGCCAGCAGCTTGGATAGCTCCTACAATGAGCAGTTCTTC. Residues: CASSLDSSYNEQFF. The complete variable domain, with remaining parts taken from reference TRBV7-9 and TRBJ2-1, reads DTGVSQNPRHKITKRGQNVTFRCDPISEHNRLYWYRQTLGQGPEFLTYFQNEAQLEKSRLLSDRFSAERPKGSFSTLEIQRTEQGDSAMYLCASSLDSSYNEQFFGPGTRLTVL.

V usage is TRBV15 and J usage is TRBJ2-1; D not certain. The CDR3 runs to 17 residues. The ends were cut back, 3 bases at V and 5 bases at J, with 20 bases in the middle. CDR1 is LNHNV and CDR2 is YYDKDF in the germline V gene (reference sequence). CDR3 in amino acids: CATSSSLIGQVNNEQFF. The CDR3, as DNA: TGTGCCACCAGCAGTTCATTGATAGGGCAGGTGAACAATGAGCAGTTCTTC.

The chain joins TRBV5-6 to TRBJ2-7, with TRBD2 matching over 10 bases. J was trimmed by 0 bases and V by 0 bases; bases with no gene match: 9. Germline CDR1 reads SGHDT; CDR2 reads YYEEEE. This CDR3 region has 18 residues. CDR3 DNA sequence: TGTGCCAGCAGCTTGGCAGTAGCGGGAGGCGGGAGCTCCTACGAGCAGTACTTC. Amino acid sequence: CASSLAVAGGGSSYEQYF.

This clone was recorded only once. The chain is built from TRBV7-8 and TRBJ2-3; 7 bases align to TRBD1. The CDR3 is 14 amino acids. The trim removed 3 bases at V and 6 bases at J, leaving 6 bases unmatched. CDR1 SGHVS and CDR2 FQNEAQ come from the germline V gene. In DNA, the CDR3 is TGTGCCAGCAGCTTGACAGGGCAATGGGATACGCAGTATTTT. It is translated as CASSLTGQWDTQYF.

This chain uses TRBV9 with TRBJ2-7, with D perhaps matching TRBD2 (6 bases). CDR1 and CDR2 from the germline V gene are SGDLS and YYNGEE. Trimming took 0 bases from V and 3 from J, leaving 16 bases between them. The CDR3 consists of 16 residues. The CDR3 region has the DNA TGTGCCAGCAGCGTAGTTGGCGGGGTTCCCCACTACGAGCAGTACTTC. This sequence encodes CASSVVGGVPHYEQYF. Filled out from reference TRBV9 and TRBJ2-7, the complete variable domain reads DSGVTQTPKHLITATGQRVTLRCSPRSGDLSVYWYQQSLDQGLQFLIQYYNGEERAKGNILERFSAQQFPDLHSELNLSSLELGDSALYFCASSVVGGVPHYEQYFGPGTRLTVT.

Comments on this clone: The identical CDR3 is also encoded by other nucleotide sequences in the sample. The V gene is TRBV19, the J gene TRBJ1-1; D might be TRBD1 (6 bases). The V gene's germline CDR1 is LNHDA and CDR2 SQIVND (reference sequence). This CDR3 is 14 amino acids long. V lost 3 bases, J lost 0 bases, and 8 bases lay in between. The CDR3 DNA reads TGTGCCAGTAGTATTACAGGGTTGAACACTGAAGCTTTCTTT. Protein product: CASSITGLNTEAFF.

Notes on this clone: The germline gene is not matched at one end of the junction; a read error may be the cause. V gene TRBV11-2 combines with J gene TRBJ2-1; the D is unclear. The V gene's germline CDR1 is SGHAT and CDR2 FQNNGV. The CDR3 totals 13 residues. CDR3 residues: CASSFHSINVGVF. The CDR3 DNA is TGTGCCAGCAGCTTTCATAGCATCAACGTGGGCGTCTTC.